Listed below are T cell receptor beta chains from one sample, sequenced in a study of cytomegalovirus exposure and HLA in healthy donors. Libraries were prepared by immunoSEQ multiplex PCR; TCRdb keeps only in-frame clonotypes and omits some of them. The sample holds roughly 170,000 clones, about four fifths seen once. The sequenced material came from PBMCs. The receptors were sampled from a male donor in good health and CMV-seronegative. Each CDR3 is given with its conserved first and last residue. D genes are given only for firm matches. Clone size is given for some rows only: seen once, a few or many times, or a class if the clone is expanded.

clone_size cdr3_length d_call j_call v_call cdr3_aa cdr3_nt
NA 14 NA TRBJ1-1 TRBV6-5 CASSPILVGREAFF TGTGCCAGCAGCCCTATCCTGGTCGGTCGTGAAGCTTTCTTT
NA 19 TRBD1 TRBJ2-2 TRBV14 CASSHPGANRGQDTGELFF TGTGCCAGCAGCCATCCAGGGGCCAACAGGGGACAGGACACCGGGGAGCTGTTTTTT
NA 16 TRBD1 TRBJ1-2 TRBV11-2 CASSFQPKQGLGGYTF TGTGCCAGCAGCTTCCAACCTAAACAGGGGTTGGGTGGCTACACCTTC
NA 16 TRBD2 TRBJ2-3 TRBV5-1 CASSRASGRGTDTQYF TGCGCCAGCAGTCGGGCTAGCGGGAGAGGCACAGATACGCAGTATTTT
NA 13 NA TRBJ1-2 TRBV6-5 CASSPGVKYGYTF TGTGCCAGCAGCCCGGGGGTAAAGTATGGCTACACCTTC
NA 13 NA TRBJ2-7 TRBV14 CASSQDYSYEQYF TGTGCCAGCAGCCAAGACTACTCCTACGAGCAGTACTTC
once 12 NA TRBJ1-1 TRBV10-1 CASSESDTEAFF TGCGCCAGCAGTGAAAGCGACACTGAAGCTTTCTTT
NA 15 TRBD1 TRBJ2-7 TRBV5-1 CASSSTPGQAGEQYF TGCGCCAGCAGCTCCACTCCGGGACAGGCGGGCGAGCAGTACTTC
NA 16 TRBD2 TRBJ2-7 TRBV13 CASSGRVAGVAYEQYF TGTGCCAGCAGCGGTCGGGTAGCGGGGGTTGCCTACGAGCAGTACTTC
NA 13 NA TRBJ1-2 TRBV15 CATSPQDAYGYTF TGTGCCACCAGCCCCCAGGATGCCTATGGCTACACCTTC
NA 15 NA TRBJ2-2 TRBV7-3 CASSLTPADTGELFF TGTGCCAGCAGCTTAACCCCCGCGGACACCGGGGAGCTGTTTTTT
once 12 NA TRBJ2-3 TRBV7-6 CASSRVRDTQYF TGTGCCAGCAGCCGTGTGAGAGATACGCAGTATTTT
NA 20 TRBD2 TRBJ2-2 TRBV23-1 CASSQSLAGGRHTNTGELFF TGCGCCAGCAGTCAATCACTAGCGGGAGGTAGGCATACGAACACCGGGGAGCTGTTTTTT
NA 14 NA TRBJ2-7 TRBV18 CASSPPGGRYEQYF TGTGCCAGCTCACCACCGGGGGGGCGCTACGAGCAGTACTTC